The clone carrying this T cell receptor (beta chain) occurred many times. What it recognizes is unknown. There are 17 residues in the CDR3. CDR1 is MNHNY, CDR2 SVGAGI, per germline (reference sequence). Deletions cut 8 bases from V and 5 bases from J, with 26 bases between. A 10-nucleotide random UMI tagged transcripts in template-switch 5'RACE cDNA synthesis. The yield of each sequencing run was over 180 million TCR-beta sequences from 15-18 subjects. TCRdb processed the 5' RACE reads anew with MiXCR; each CDR3 protein has one entry. The sample includes under 90,000 distinct CDR3 sequences, approximately 10% of them seen just once. This specimen comes from a study of neurological immune-mediated disorders. Overall study results and limits: The greatest TCR clonal expansion occurred in HTLV-1-associated myelopathy and the least in multiple sclerosis, which fell below healthy controls.

Source material: PBMCs. The clonotype comes from a man aged 45 to 65 in good health. This sequence joins TRBV6-6 and TRBJ2-3, with a weak D call TRBD2 (8 bases). The CDR3 protein is CASHRGGLGSGGDTQYF. The CDR3 DNA reads as TGTGCCAGCCATCGGGGGGGCTTGGGTTCAGGGGGAGATACGCAGTATTTT.